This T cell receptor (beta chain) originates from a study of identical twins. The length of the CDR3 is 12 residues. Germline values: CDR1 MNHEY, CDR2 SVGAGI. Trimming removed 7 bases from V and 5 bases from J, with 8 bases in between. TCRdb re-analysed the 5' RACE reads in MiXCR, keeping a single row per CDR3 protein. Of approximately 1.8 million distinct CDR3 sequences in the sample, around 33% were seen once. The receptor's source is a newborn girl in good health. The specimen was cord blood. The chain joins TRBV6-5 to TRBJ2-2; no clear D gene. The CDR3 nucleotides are TGTGCCAGCATGGGCTGGACCGGGGAGCTGTTTTTT. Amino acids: CASMGWTGELFF.